Listed below are T cell receptor beta chains from one sample, sequenced in a study of shared clonotypes between healthy human individuals. Clones were sequenced by immunoSEQ multiplex PCR, and TCRdb holds only the in-frame ones, with some missing. The table lists around 980,000 clones, about 80% of them singletons, with under 0.8% in the top ten. Sequencing was performed on memory CD4+ T cells from PBMCs. The source of these receptors is a man younger than 35 in good health. Some clones in this sample may be carry-over from other donors' samples. Both conserved end residues are part of each CDR3. Fields, in order: clone size, D gene, V gene, J gene, CDR3 protein, CDR3 DNA. D genes are given only for firm matches. Only part of the rows carry a size: once, few, many, or a class if the clone is expanded.

few,TRBD1,TRBV6-5,TRBJ1-2,CASRGMTGDYGYTF,TGTGCCAGCAGGGGGATGACAGGGGACTATGGCTACACCTTC
NA,TRBD2,TRBV2,TRBJ2-7,CASSEGDQGPGLAGGRYEQYF,TGTGCCAGCAGTGAAGGGGACCAGGGTCCCGGACTAGCGGGAGGGAGGTACGAGCAGTACTTC
NA,NA,TRBV25-1,TRBJ2-5,CASSREIRGRVYF,TGTGCCAGTTCCCGAGAGATCAGGGGCAGGGTTTACTTC
once,TRBD1,TRBV2,TRBJ2-7,CASSERDRLTYEQYF,TGTGCCAGCAGTGAGCGGGACAGGCTGACCTACGAGCAGTACTTC
NA,TRBD1,TRBV6-5,TRBJ2-7,CASSYEGQYEQYF,TGTGCCAGCAGTTATGAGGGACAGTACGAGCAGTACTTC
once,NA,TRBV11-3,TRBJ2-2,CASSLDPGNTGELFF,TGTGCCAGCAGCCTAGACCCAGGAAACACCGGGGAGCTGTTTTTT
NA,NA,TRBV27,TRBJ2-7,CASSLKGGRSYEQYF,TGTGCCAGCAGTTTAAAAGGGGGTCGCTCCTACGAGCAGTACTTC
few,TRBD2,TRBV29-1,TRBJ2-1,CSVVPTSGIGFF,TGCAGCGTTGTCCCGACTAGCGGGATCGGGTTCTTC
NA,NA,TRBV2,TRBJ2-2,CASSDRVTGELFF,TGTGCCAGCAGTGACAGGGTCACCGGGGAGCTGTTTTTT
NA,TRBD1,TRBV2,TRBJ1-5,CASSLLRQGGNQPQHF,TGTGCCAGCAGTCTCCTTAGACAGGGTGGCAATCAGCCCCAGCATTTT
NA,NA,TRBV6-6,TRBJ2-4,CASSEGGIAKNIQYF,TGTGCCAGCAGCGAAGGGGGGATAGCCAAAAACATTCAGTACTTC
NA,NA,TRBV12-5,TRBJ2-3,CASGTGSSTDTQYF,TGTGCTAGTGGGACCGGGAGTAGCACAGATACGCAGTATTTT
NA,TRBD2,TRBV7-9,TRBJ2-2,CASSMGLAGGDTGELFF,TGTGCCAGCAGCATGGGACTAGCGGGAGGGGACACCGGGGAGCTGTTTTTT
NA,TRBD2,TRBV7-2,TRBJ2-3,CASSGTGTSRPTDTQYF,TGTGCCAGCAGCGGAACCGGGACTAGTCGACCCACAGATACGCAGTATTTT
NA,TRBD1,TRBV6-5,TRBJ1-2,CASRETGGATGYTF,TGTGCCAGCAGAGAAACAGGGGGCGCAACTGGCTACACCTTC
NA,NA,TRBV5-1,TRBJ1-2,CASSLIGSYGYTF,TGCGCCAGCAGCTTGATTGGCTCCTATGGCTACACCTTC
once,NA,TRBV18,TRBJ1-5,CASSPGGGDQPQHF,TGTGCCAGCTCACCAGGGGGCGGTGATCAGCCCCAGCATTTT
NA,NA,TRBV5-1,TRBJ1-1,CASSLAGGSAFF,TGCGCCAGCAGCTTGGCGGGGGGATCAGCTTTCTTT
NA,NA,TRBV18,TRBJ2-5,CASSPGRQETQYF,TGTGCCAGCTCACCGGGCAGACAAGAGACCCAGTACTTC
NA,TRBD2,TRBV7-9,TRBJ2-3,CASSLGLAGDTQYF,TGTGCCAGCAGCCTCGGACTAGCGGGAGATACGCAGTATTTT
NA,TRBD1,TRBV4-2,TRBJ1-2,CASSTPTGVYYGYTF,TGTGCCAGCAGCACACCGACAGGGGTTTACTATGGCTACACCTTC
once,NA,TRBV7-9,TRBJ2-5,CASREAETQYF,TGTGCCAGCAGAGAGGCGGAGACCCAGTACTTC
NA,NA,TRBV6-1,TRBJ1-5,CASSDEGDQPQHF,TGTGCCAGCAGCGACGAGGGGGACCAGCCCCAGCATTTT
NA,NA,TRBV5-1,TRBJ2-3,CASSLDSTTDTQYF,TGCGCCAGCAGCTTGGATAGCACCACAGATACGCAGTATTTT
NA,NA,TRBV6-6,TRBJ1-5,CASSYSRSLGNQPQHF,TGTGCCAGCAGTTACTCGAGGTCCTTAGGAAATCAGCCCCAGCATTTT
NA,NA,TRBV30,TRBJ1-3,CAWSQRNTIYF,TGTGCCTGGAGTCAGAGAAACACCATATATTTT
NA,NA,TRBV5-4,TRBJ1-2,CASSPGGGPRIDGYTF,TGTGCCAGCAGCCCTGGGGGGGGCCCAAGGATTGATGGCTACACCTTC
NA,TRBD2,TRBV7-8,TRBJ2-3,CASSLVLAGADTQYF,TGTGCCAGCAGCTTAGTTCTAGCGGGAGCAGATACGCAGTATTTT
NA,TRBD1,TRBV10-3,TRBJ2-3,CAIQTGTGANTQYF,TGTGCCATCCAAACCGGGACAGGAGCAAATACGCAGTATTTT
few,TRBD1,TRBV5-1,TRBJ2-7,CASSGGTGGGEQYF,TGCGCCAGCAGCGGAGGGACAGGGGGAGGCGAGCAGTACTTC
NA,TRBD2,TRBV9,TRBJ2-7,CASSVGGLAGEQYF,TGTGCCAGCAGCGTAGGGGGACTAGCGGGTGAGCAGTACTTC
NA,NA,TRBV5-4,TRBJ1-4,CASSPGHKRGEKLFF,TGTGCCAGCAGCCCGGGACATAAACGGGGAGAAAAACTGTTTTTT
NA,NA,TRBV27,TRBJ2-1,CASSSRLGPNEQFF,TGTGCCAGCAGTTCAAGACTAGGTCCCAATGAGCAGTTCTTC
many,TRBD2,TRBV19,TRBJ2-3,CASSTLSAGSTSTQYF,TGTGCCAGTAGTACCCTCTCAGCGGGAAGTACGAGTACGCAGTATTTT
NA,NA,TRBV6-5,TRBJ2-2,CASKKGGGELFF,TGTGCCAGTAAAAAGGGCGGCGGGGAGCTGTTTTTT
NA,TRBD2,TRBV7-3,TRBJ2-1,CASSPGPLAGRVRFF,TGTGCCAGCAGCCCCGGCCCTCTAGCGGGACGAGTACGGTTCTTC
many,NA,TRBV4-2,TRBJ2-1,CASSQDLDGTGEQFF,TGTGCCAGCAGCCAAGATCTAGATGGGACCGGTGAGCAGTTCTTC
NA,NA,TRBV7-6,TRBJ1-5,CASSSTNDDQPQHF,TGTGCCAGCAGCTCAACAAATGACGATCAGCCCCAGCATTTT
NA,TRBD2,TRBV7-2,TRBJ2-1,CASSFTGTSGNEQFF,TGTGCCAGCAGCTTCACCGGGACTAGCGGCAATGAGCAGTTCTTC
NA,NA,TRBV2,TRBJ1-2,CASRFRGDGYTF,TGTGCCAGCAGGTTCCGGGGGGATGGCTACACCTTC
NA,NA,TRBV9,TRBJ1-5,CASSVLAEYQPQHF,TGTGCCAGCAGCGTTTTGGCAGAATATCAGCCCCAGCATTTT
NA,NA,TRBV2,TRBJ2-7,CASTRDSYEQYF,TGTGCCAGCACTCGGGACTCCTACGAGCAGTACTTC
once,TRBD1,TRBV5-4,TRBJ2-7,CASSADRGDYEQYF,TGTGCCAGCAGCGCTGACAGGGGGGACTACGAGCAGTACTTC
NA,NA,TRBV18,TRBJ2-7,CASSPGQGTYEQYF,TGTGCCAGCTCACCAGGGCAGGGCACCTACGAGCAGTACTTC
NA,NA,TRBV4-1,TRBJ1-5,CASSQETSRALLNQPQHF,TGCGCCAGCAGCCAAGAAACTTCCCGGGCCCTCCTTAATCAGCCCCAGCATTTT